Listed below are T cell receptor beta chains from one sample, sequenced in a study of post-analysis software for immune sequencing data. Each CDR3 protein gets one entry after TCRdb re-called the PCR reads with MiXCR. The data show about 620,000 distinct CDR3 sequences, around 44% seen once. Sequenced material: blood. All receptors come from a girl between 10 and 17 years old with multiple sclerosis. Both conserved end residues are part of each CDR3. The D gene is left open where the match is weak. Clone size, where shown, is once, few, many, or a class for clones that have expanded.

D: .; J: TRBJ1-1; size: .; V: TRBV20-1; DNA: TGCAGTGCTAGAGGAGGGAACACTGAAGCTTTCTTT; CDR3: CSARGGNTEAFF
D: .; J: TRBJ2-7; size: .; V: TRBV10-3; DNA: TGTGCCATCAGTGACCGGGAGTCTCAACGCGAGCAGTACTTC; CDR3: CAISDRESQREQYF
D: TRBD2; J: TRBJ2-3; size: .; V: TRBV20-1; DNA: TGCAGTGCTAGAGATTCTAGCGGGGGAGGAGATACGCAGTATTTT; CDR3: CSARDSSGGGDTQYF
D: .; J: TRBJ2-7; size: .; V: TRBV6-5; DNA: TGTGCCAGCAGCCCCAGGTCAGCGACCTACGAGCAGTACTTC; CDR3: CASSPRSATYEQYF
D: .; J: TRBJ2-7; size: .; V: TRBV6-6; DNA: TGTGCCGGCAGTTACTTACCGGACCGTTACGAGCAGTACTTC; CDR3: CAGSYLPDRYEQYF
D: TRBD1; J: TRBJ1-5; size: few; V: TRBV20-1; DNA: TGCAGTGCTAGTTTAGTCTTCAGGACAGGCCGTAATCAGCCCCAGCATTTT; CDR3: CSASLVFRTGRNQPQHF
D: TRBD1; J: TRBJ2-3; size: .; V: TRBV20-1; DNA: TGCAGTGCTAGAGGAGGTGGTGTTTGGGACAGGGGCACAGATACGCAGTATTTT; CDR3: CSARGGGVWDRGTDTQYF
D: .; J: TRBJ1-5; size: .; V: TRBV6-6; DNA: TGTGCCAGCAGCCCGACGCGCCGAGCGTATAGCAATCAGCCCCAGCATTTT; CDR3: CASSPTRRAYSNQPQHF
D: .; J: TRBJ1-1; size: few; V: TRBV5-5; DNA: TGTGCCAGCATCCTGGGGTACACTGAAGCTTTCTTT; CDR3: CASILGYTEAFF
D: .; J: TRBJ2-7; size: few; V: TRBV29-1; DNA: TGCAGCGTTGTTGGAGGGAGCTCCTACGAGCAGTACTTC; CDR3: CSVVGGSSYEQYF
D: .; J: TRBJ1-2; size: .; V: TRBV3-1; DNA: TGTGCCAGCAGCCCCGGCGGGGTAATCACTAACTATGGCTACACCTTC; CDR3: CASSPGGVITNYGYTF
D: .; J: TRBJ2-5; size: few; V: TRBV12-3/TRBV12-4; DNA: TGTGCCAGCAGACCGGGGACGGCGAAAGAGACCCAGTACTTC; CDR3: CASRPGTAKETQYF
D: TRBD2; J: TRBJ2-1; size: .; V: TRBV20-1; DNA: TGCAGTGCTCCCCCTCCTAGCGGGAGGGCCTATTTGGGTAATGAGCAGTTCTTC; CDR3: CSAPPPSGRAYLGNEQFF
D: .; J: TRBJ2-2; size: .; V: TRBV30; DNA: TGTGCCTGGGAAGGAGCGGACACGAACACCGGGGAGCTGTTTTTT; CDR3: CAWEGADTNTGELFF
D: .; J: TRBJ2-7; size: .; V: TRBV7-9; DNA: TGTGCCAGCAGGCTTCTACACGGGGCCGAGCAGTACTTC; CDR3: CASRLLHGAEQYF
D: .; J: TRBJ1-2; size: .; V: TRBV15; DNA: TGTGCCACCAGCAGAGAGGGGCATGGCTACACCTTC; CDR3: CATSREGHGYTF
D: TRBD2; J: TRBJ2-1; size: .; V: TRBV11-2; DNA: TGTGCCAGCAGCTTAGGACTCAGGCGGGAGGGCACCTACAATGAGCAGTTCTTC; CDR3: CASSLGLRREGTYNEQFF
D: .; J: TRBJ1-4; size: .; V: TRBV12-3/TRBV12-4; DNA: TGCGCCAGCAGCCCGCGGACTGGGGAAAAACTGTTTTTT; CDR3: CASSPRTGEKLFF
D: TRBD1; J: TRBJ1-5; size: .; V: TRBV12-3/TRBV12-4; DNA: TGTGCCAGCAGCGGGACAGGGGGCGGAATTCAGCCCCAGCATTTT; CDR3: CASSGTGGGIQPQHF
D: .; J: TRBJ2-7; size: few; V: TRBV29-1; DNA: TGCAGCGCCGGGGCCCAGACGGACGAGCAGTACTTC; CDR3: CSAGAQTDEQYF
D: TRBD1; J: TRBJ1-5; size: few; V: TRBV20-1; DNA: TGCAGCATCGGGACAGGGGATAGCAATCAGCCCCAGCATTTT; CDR3: CSIGTGDSNQPQHF
D: .; J: TRBJ2-5; size: .; V: TRBV5-1; DNA: TGCGCCAGCAGCTTGGGGCTACAGCAAGAGACCCAGTACTTC; CDR3: CASSLGLQQETQYF
D: .; J: TRBJ2-1; size: .; V: TRBV2; DNA: TGTGCCAGCAGACGGACCCACAATGAGCAGTTCTTC; CDR3: CASRRTHNEQFF
D: TRBD2; J: TRBJ2-1; size: few; V: TRBV20-1; DNA: TGCAGTGCTAGTGATCTAGCGGGCAATCGGGATGAGCAGTTCTTC; CDR3: CSASDLAGNRDEQFF
D: .; J: TRBJ2-1; size: once; V: TRBV20-1; DNA: TGCAGTGCTAGATCGCCGACTGGGGAAAAGGCCCAGTTCTTC; CDR3: CSARSPTGEKAQFF
D: TRBD2; J: TRBJ2-3; size: .; V: TRBV7-8; DNA: TGTGCCAGCAGTACGACTAGCGGGATTACAGATACGCAGTATTTT; CDR3: CASSTTSGITDTQYF
D: .; J: TRBJ1-2; size: .; V: TRBV29-1; DNA: TGCAGCGTTGAAGGCGCCTACCGAGGCTACACCTTC; CDR3: CSVEGAYRGYTF
D: .; J: TRBJ2-5; size: few; V: TRBV6-1; DNA: TGTGCCAGCAGTAATCGGCAAGAGACCCAGTACTTC; CDR3: CASSNRQETQYF
D: .; J: TRBJ2-7; size: few; V: TRBV7-8; DNA: TGTGCCAGCAGCTTAGCGTCAGGACCATACTACGAGCAGTACTTC; CDR3: CASSLASGPYYEQYF
D: .; J: TRBJ2-3; size: many; V: TRBV7-3; DNA: TGTGCCAGCAGCTTAACAGGAGGAACAGATACGCAGTATTTT; CDR3: CASSLTGGTDTQYF
D: TRBD2; J: TRBJ2-5; size: few; V: TRBV25-1; DNA: TGTGCCAGCAGTAGTCCTAGCGGGAGTGGGACCCAGTACTTC; CDR3: CASSSPSGSGTQYF
D: TRBD1; J: TRBJ2-5; size: .; V: TRBV20-1; DNA: TGCAGTGCTAATCGGGACAGTAGCAAGACCCAGTACTTC; CDR3: CSANRDSSKTQYF
D: .; J: TRBJ2-1; size: .; V: TRBV5-1; DNA: TGCGCCAGCAGCTTGGAACTAGGATCCTACAATGAGCAGTTCTTC; CDR3: CASSLELGSYNEQFF
D: .; J: TRBJ2-1; size: few; V: TRBV7-6; DNA: TGTGCCAGCAGCTATTTGGGGGTGAGCTCCTACAATGAGCAGTTCTTC; CDR3: CASSYLGVSSYNEQFF
D: .; J: TRBJ1-2; size: few; V: TRBV5-1; DNA: TGCGCCAGCAGCCCATCCAGGGCCAACTATGGCTACACCTTC; CDR3: CASSPSRANYGYTF
D: .; J: TRBJ1-2; size: .; V: TRBV12-3/TRBV12-4; DNA: TGTGCCAGCAGTCCCAGGGTGGAGGACTGTGGCTACACCTTC; CDR3: CASSPRVEDCGYTF
D: TRBD1; J: TRBJ2-6; size: .; V: TRBV5-1; DNA: TGCGCCAGCAGCTCGGGACAGGGGGCCTCTGGGGCCAACGTCCTGACTTTC; CDR3: CASSSGQGASGANVLTF
D: .; J: TRBJ2-7; size: .; V: TRBV7-9; DNA: TGTGCCAGCAGCTTAGGTCCAGGGCCCTACGAGCAGTACTTC; CDR3: CASSLGPGPYEQYF
D: .; J: TRBJ1-1; size: few; V: TRBV10-3; DNA: TGTGCCATCAGTGACCGGACGGGGGGCATGAACACTGAAGCTTTCTTT; CDR3: CAISDRTGGMNTEAFF
D: .; J: TRBJ2-6; size: .; V: TRBV9; DNA: TGTGCCAGCAGCGTCAGTCCTTACTCTGGGGCCAACGTCCTGACTTTC; CDR3: CASSVSPYSGANVLTF
D: .; J: TRBJ2-1; size: few; V: TRBV25-1; DNA: TGTGCCAGCAGTGATTGGGGGGCCGAGCAGTTCTTC; CDR3: CASSDWGAEQFF
D: .; J: TRBJ1-1; size: .; V: TRBV10-3; DNA: TGTGCCATCAGTGAATACACTGAAGCTTTCTTT; CDR3: CAISEYTEAFF
D: .; J: TRBJ2-5; size: .; V: TRBV9; DNA: TGTGCCAGCAGCCCTACGAACGGGAAGCAAGAGACCCAGTACTTC; CDR3: CASSPTNGKQETQYF
D: .; J: TRBJ2-7; size: .; V: TRBV4-1; DNA: TGCGCCAGCAGCCAAGAAGCTAAGAACGAGCAGTACTTC; CDR3: CASSQEAKNEQYF
D: TRBD1; J: TRBJ1-4; size: .; V: TRBV7-9; DNA: TGTGCCAGCAGTCGGGACAGGGGGCTAGCGGCACTGTTTTTT; CDR3: CASSRDRGLAALFF
D: .; J: TRBJ1-1; size: .; V: TRBV12-3/TRBV12-4; DNA: TGTGCCAGCAGCGGGAGAGGAAGGGAAGCTTTCTTT; CDR3: CASSGRGREAFF
D: TRBD2; J: TRBJ2-5; size: .; V: TRBV12-3/TRBV12-4; DNA: TGTGCCAGCAGTTATAGCGGGAGGGATTGGGAGACCCAGTACTTC; CDR3: CASSYSGRDWETQYF
D: .; J: TRBJ2-3; size: few; V: TRBV12-3/TRBV12-4; DNA: TGTGCCAGCAGCGGACTAACCTCCTCACAGCAGGATACGCAGTATTTT; CDR3: CASSGLTSSQQDTQYF
D: .; J: TRBJ1-1; size: few; V: TRBV6-1; DNA: TGTGCCAGCCCTGACAGGAGGTCCACTGAAGCTTTCTTT; CDR3: CASPDRRSTEAFF
D: .; J: TRBJ1-1; size: few; V: TRBV2; DNA: TGTGCCAGCACAACGCCCGCCTCGAGGGACATGAACACTGAAGCTTTCTTT; CDR3: CASTTPASRDMNTEAFF
D: .; J: TRBJ2-3; size: .; V: TRBV5-4; DNA: TGTGCCAGCCGCCGGGGGAGCAGCACAGATACGCAGTATTTT; CDR3: CASRRGSSTDTQYF
D: .; J: TRBJ2-1; size: .; V: TRBV5-1; DNA: TGCGCCAGCAGCTTGGCCTCAGGGCTAGTGGGCAATGAGCAGTTCTTC; CDR3: CASSLASGLVGNEQFF
D: .; J: TRBJ2-7; size: once; V: TRBV4-1; DNA: TGCGCCAGCAGCCAAGTCCCCGCGGAAAGGGAGTACGAGCAGTACTTC; CDR3: CASSQVPAEREYEQYF
D: .; J: TRBJ1-2; size: .; V: TRBV5-5; DNA: TGTGCCAGCAGCTTGGCCGTTGGCAGTTCCGGCTATGGCTACACCTTC; CDR3: CASSLAVGSSGYGYTF
D: .; J: TRBJ1-2; size: .; V: TRBV5-8; DNA: TGTGCCAGCAGCTTCCTAACCCCCCTGTCTCAGGGTCGGTATGGCTACACCTTC; CDR3: CASSFLTPLSQGRYGYTF
D: .; J: TRBJ2-1; size: .; V: TRBV20-1; DNA: TGCAGTGCTAGAGGCAGGACCGACATCAATGGGCAGTTCTTC; CDR3: CSARGRTDINGQFF